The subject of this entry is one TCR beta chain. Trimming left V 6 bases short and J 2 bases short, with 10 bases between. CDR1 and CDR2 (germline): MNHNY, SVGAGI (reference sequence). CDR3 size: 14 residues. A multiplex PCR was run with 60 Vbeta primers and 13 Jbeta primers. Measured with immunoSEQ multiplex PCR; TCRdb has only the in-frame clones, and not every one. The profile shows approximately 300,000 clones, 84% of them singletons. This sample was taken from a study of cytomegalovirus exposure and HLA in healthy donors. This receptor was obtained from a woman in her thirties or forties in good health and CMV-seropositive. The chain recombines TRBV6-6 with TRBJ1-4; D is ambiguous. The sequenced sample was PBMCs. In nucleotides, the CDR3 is TGTGCCAGCAGCCAGACAAAGACTAATGAAAAACTGTTTTTT. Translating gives CASSQTKTNEKLFF.